This record looks at one T cell receptor (beta chain) sequence and its context. The target antigen is unknown. The sample belongs to a study of shared clonotypes between healthy human individuals. This CDR3 is 13 amino acids long. The V segment lost 6 bases and the J segment 8 bases; nucleotides outside the gene matches: 7. Germline loops: CDR1 MDHEN, CDR2 SYDVKM. Negatively enriched CD4+ T cells were divided by CD45RA into naive and memory. Study-level results: Only blood was sampled, and tissue TCR repertoires likely differ from blood ones.

Produced via immunoSEQ multiplex PCR; TCRdb's table is partial and in-frame only. The data contain roughly 500,000 clones, approximately 95% of them singletons. This chain links TRBV28 with TRBJ1-1, with 9 nucleotides matching TRBD1. Source material: naive CD4+ T cells sorted from blood. Subset in this sample: CD45RA+ positively selected. This TCR was recovered from a woman in her 30s in good health. As DNA, the CDR3 is TGTGCCAGCAGGACAGGGACAGGGCGAGAAGCTTTCTTT. This translates into CASRTGTGREAFF.